Listed here are 16 T cell receptor beta chains from one sample, sequenced in a study of blood T cells in healthy people across ages (dated by TCRdb to between 2014 and 2017). Receptors were amplified or captured by 5' RACE. Instrument used: Illumina HiSeq 2500. A second roughly 6 to 12 cycle PCR used a sample-barcoded 5' primer and a J-beta primer mix. Clones were called with MiXCR by TCRdb after fastp trimmed the public reads at Q25, and only in-frame beta chains were retained. Duplicate CDR3 protein sequences are folded into a single record with the most common DNA and genes. The table for this sample lists hundreds of thousands of distinct CDR3 sequences; around 50% of them were counted only once. The biggest ten clones account for around an eighth of the sample. Sequenced: blood. The source of these receptors is a woman older than 75 in good health.

This chain connects TRBV19 to TRBJ2-3; TRBD1 aligns across 9 bases. V gave up 1 base and J gave up 3 bases; unmatched junction bases: 5. The CDR3 runs 16 residues. Germline CDR1 LNHDA, CDR2 SQIVND (reference sequence). CDR3 sequence: CASSIAGTGKTDTQYF. The CDR3 nucleotides are TGTGCCAGTAGTATAGCTGGGACAGGGAAAACAGATACGCAGTATTTT. The variable domain in full, with the rest retrieved from reference TRBV19 and TRBJ2-3, is DGGITQSPKYLFRKEGQNVTLSCEQNLNHDAMYWYRQDPGQGLRLIYYSQIVNDFQKGDIAEGYSVSREKKESFPLTVTSAQKNPTAFYLCASSIAGTGKTDTQYFGPGTRLTVL.

This clonotype was picked up one time. The chain is built from TRBV5-1 and TRBJ2-7, with unresolved D. The length of the CDR3 is 13 residues. The V gene lost 1 base and the J gene lost 7 bases, with 12 bases spanning the gap. Germline lookup yields CDR1 SGHRS and CDR2 YFSETQ. CDR3 bases: TGCGCCAGCAGCTTGATGGGGATCTGGGAGCAGTACTTC. This sequence encodes CASSLMGIWEQYF. Variable domain in full (rest from reference TRBV5-1 and TRBJ2-7): KAGVTQTPRYLIKTRGQQVTLSCSPISGHRSVSWYQQTPGQGLQFLFEYFSETQRNKGNFPGRFSGRQFSNSRSEMNVSTLELGDSALYLCASSLMGIWEQYFGPGTRLTVT.

The chain has TRBV10-3 and TRBJ2-1, with 14 nucleotides matching TRBD2. The CDR3 sequence is 15 residues long. Germline CDR1 is ENHRY and CDR2 is SYGVKD. V lost 6 bases and J lost 9; bases outside the gene matches: 7. CDR3 protein: CAISDGLAGGVEQFF. In DNA form, the CDR3 reads TGTGCCATCAGCGACGGACTAGCGGGAGGTGTTGAGCAGTTCTTC.

The CDR3 spells CASSSRQVADTQYF. CDR3 DNA sequence: TGTGCCAGCAGCTCCCGACAGGTGGCAGATACGCAGTATTTT. The J gene is TRBJ2-3, the V gene TRBV13, with D perhaps matching TRBD1 (6 bases). The CDR3 is 14 residues long. CDR1 is PRHDT and CDR2 is FYEKMQ in the germline V gene (reference sequence). V lost 4 bases to trimming and J lost 4 bases, with 12 bases between them.

Comment on this clonotype: A much larger clone lies a single base off, so this may be a read error. The chain employs TRBV5-1 and TRBJ2-3; 7 bases match TRBD1. This CDR3 contains 16 residues. V lost 0 bases, J lost 1 base, and 5 bases stayed unmatched. The germline V gene encodes CDR1 SGHRS and CDR2 YFSETQ. The CDR3 loop is CASSLDRGDGTDTQYF. The CDR3 DNA is TGCGCCAGCAGCTTGGACAGGGGCGATGGCACAGATACGCAGTATTTT.

Comment on this clonotype: A much larger clone lies a single base off, so this may be a read error. The chain is built from TRBV6-6 and TRBJ2-5; weak D call: TRBD2 (5 bases). Matching the DNA end better, TRBJ2-7 makes the J call doubtful. Germline assignment: CDR1 MNHNY and CDR2 SVGAGI (reference sequence). The CDR3 consists of 14 residues. CDR3 protein: CASSVSERNYEQYF. CDR3 DNA sequence: TGTGCCAGCAGTGTTAGCGAGAGAAACTACGAGCAGTACTTC.

The rearrangement uses TRBV27 and TRBJ1-2; 7 nucleotides match TRBD1. Per the germline V gene, CDR1 is MNHEY and CDR2 is SMNVEV (reference sequence). The junction had 11 bases not matched to a gene; V was cut back by 6 bases and J by 7 bases. CDR3 size: 14 residues. CDR3 region: CASRVQGEVVGYTF. The CDR3 DNA reads as TGTGCCAGCAGGGTCCAGGGGGAGGTTGTTGGCTACACCTTC.

A remark on this clonotype: One end of the junction fails to match germline, which may point to a read error. The chain is built from TRBV12-3 or TRBV12-4 and TRBJ1-6; 8 bases match TRBD1. CDR3 length equals 14 residues. CDR3 in amino acids: CASSGTGLNSLLHF. For the CDR3, the DNA is TGTGCCAGCAGCGGGACAGGCCTTAATTCACTCCTCCACTTT.

As to this clonotype: A much more abundant neighbour one base away suggests this may be a read error. V is TRBV20-1 and J is TRBJ2-5, with a possible D match to TRBD2 (5 bases). CDR3 size: 13 residues. CDR1 DFQATT and CDR2 SNEGSKA come from the germline V gene (reference sequence). V lost 5 bases to trimming and J lost 5 bases, with 15 bases between them. CDR3 in amino acids: CSAVARTGETQYF. CDR3 coding DNA: TGCAGTGCTGTCGCTCGGACGGGGGAGACCCAGTACTTC.

The chain recombines TRBV5-1 with TRBJ2-1; 9 bases agree with TRBD1. The ends lost 4 bases at V and 10 bases at J; junction bases unmatched: 9. In germline, CDR1 is SGHRS, CDR2 YFSETQ. The CDR3 is 14 amino acids. The CDR3 DNA follows: TGCGCCAGCAGCACCCGGGACAGGGCAGGGGAGCAGTTCTTC. Protein product: CASSTRDRAGEQFF.

This clonotype was seen repeatedly, ten times or more. V is TRBV9 and J is TRBJ2-1; tentatively, D is TRBD1 (5 bases). The germline V and J ends were trimmed by 0 bases and 10 bases, with 11 bases remaining between them. The CDR3 has 13 residues. The germline V gene encodes CDR1 SGDLS and CDR2 YYNGEE. In nucleotides, the CDR3 is TGTGCCAGCAGCGTAGCGGACAACTCCGAGCAGTTCTTC. Translating gives CASSVADNSEQFF. Combining the CDR3 with reference TRBV9 and TRBJ2-1 gives the whole variable domain DSGVTQTPKHLITATGQRVTLRCSPRSGDLSVYWYQQSLDQGLQFLIQYYNGEERAKGNILERFSAQQFPDLHSELNLSSLELGDSALYFCASSVADNSEQFFGPGTRLTVL.

This clonotype was seen repeatedly, ten times or more. V usage is TRBV7-9 and J usage is TRBJ1-2; D is ambiguous. Looked up from germline, CDR1 is SEHNR and CDR2 is FQNEAQ (reference sequence). V was pared by 6 bases and J by 4 bases, with 21 bases between. The CDR3 runs 16 residues. As DNA, the CDR3 is TGTGCCAGCAGTTTCGCCCAAGGCAGCCGGGGCTATGGCTACACCTTC. It translates to CASSFAQGSRGYGYTF.

This rearrangement joins TRBV4-3 to TRBJ2-1, with TRBD2 identical over 9 bases. Germline V gene data show CDR1 as LGHNA and CDR2 as YSLEER. J lost 9 bases, V lost 0 bases, and 12 bases had no gene match. The CDR3 covers 17 residues. The CDR3: CASSQDWERGATSEQFF. The CDR3 DNA reads as TGCGCCAGCAGCCAAGATTGGGAGCGGGGGGCCACCAGTGAGCAGTTCTTC.

This clonotype was observed a few times. This chain uses TRBV2 with TRBJ1-6; 7 positions agree with TRBD1. CDR1 SNHLY and CDR2 FYNNEI come from the germline V gene. J gave up 7 bases and V 6 bases, and 6 bases lay outside the gene matches. The CDR3 totals 14 residues. CDR3 region: CASRGDSSNSPLHF. The DNA for the CDR3 is TGTGCCAGCAGGGGGGACAGCTCAAATTCACCCCTCCACTTT. The entire variable domain, with the rest obtained from reference TRBV2 and TRBJ1-6, is as follows: EPEVTQTPSHQVTQMGQEVILRCVPISNHLYFYWYRQILGQKVEFLVSFYNNEISEKSEIFDDQFSVERPDGSNFTLKIRSTKLEDSAMYFCASRGDSSNSPLHFGNGTRLTVT.

The table lists this clonotype with a count of one. The V call is TRBV20-1, the J call TRBJ2-4; TRBD1 matches at 7 bases. The J call may be incorrect, as the DNA end agrees better with TRBJ2-7. Germline lookup yields CDR1 DFQATT and CDR2 SNEGSKA (reference sequence). There are 13 residues in the CDR3. The CDR3 DNA is TGCAGTGCGCACTGGGACAGACGCTACGAGCAGTACTTC. It specifies CSAHWDRRYEQYF.

This chain joins TRBV7-2 and TRBJ1-5; D not certain. The V end lost 5 bases, the J end lost 7 bases, and 12 bases lay between the germline ends. The germline CDR1 and CDR2 sequences are SGHTA and FQGNSA. This CDR3 has 13 residues. Here the CDR3 DNA reads TGTGCCAGCAGCCAAAAAGGGTTACAGCCCCAGCATTTT. This encodes CASSQKGLQPQHF.